This T cell receptor (beta chain) originates from a study of OX40 agonist ivuxolimab in advanced cancers. For context, the study as a whole: Ivuxolimab was an agonistic, fully human IgG2 monoclonal antibody directed against OX40 (CD134), a costimulatory receptor. Peripheral TCRbeta sequencing aimed to test whether ivuxolimab altered TCR sequence diversity and caused clonal T-cell expansion. The paper covers the monotherapy dose-escalation part of the phase I ivuxolimab trial, which included N of about 50 patients. Of the approximately 50 dose-escalation patients, hepatocellular carcinoma was present in approximately 20, melanoma in approximately 15, renal cell carcinoma in 9 and head and neck cancer in 9. Partial responses occurred in three dose-escalation patients: two with cutaneous melanoma and one with hepatocellular carcinoma. The dose-escalation cohort was approximately 83% male with a mean age of about 54 years, ranging from about 20 to 80. Intravenous ivuxolimab was administered to patients every 2 weeks at six dose levels: 0.01, 0.1, 0.3, 1.5, 3 and 10 mg/kg. Patients were allowed to have had prior anti-PD-1, anti-PD-L1 or anti-CTLA-4 therapy, and approximately 43% of the dose-escalation patients had previously received checkpoint inhibitors.

Note on this clone: What antigen it recognizes has not been identified. No quality values exist for individual bases; no much larger clone is one base distant.

Counted from cysteine to phenylalanine, this CDR3 has 15 amino acids. Only the CDR3 portion is preserved as DNA: 45 bases, with reading frame beginning at the first base. Germline trimming amounts to 4 bases on V and 5 bases on J, with 8 as the count of junction bases outside the gene matches. The germline V gene gives CDR1 as MGHDK and CDR2 as SYGVNS. For sequencing of the TCRbeta CDR3 region, genomic DNA was extracted from the sorted cells. The immunoSEQ Assay was used for sequencing of TCRbeta CDR3 regions. TCRdb carries this immuneACCESS record with in-frame sequences only. Its versions omit some clonotypes, under half of them owing to an unresolved V gene in the studies checked, with the rest unexplained. For this sample the table gives approximately 67,000 clones, of which roughly four fifths were detected only once. Jointly, the top ten make up 2% to 3% of the sample. Results and caveats for the whole study, not just this receptor: Clonal expansion of both CD4+ and CD8+ blood T cells was observed from baseline to week 6 at doses 0.1 to 3.0 mg/kg. Low levels of normalized T-cell clonal expansion were also seen in some patients who did not respond. After ivuxolimab, CD8+ T cells had more expanded clones than CD4+ T cells on average. In the 0.1-3.0 mg/kg groups, partial responders were among the patients with the lowest normalized peripheral clonal expansion, particularly in CD8+ T cells. The antigen specificity of the clonally expanded peripheral T cells was not determined.

The trial excluded patients who had a history of autoimmune disease or were on systemic immunosuppression. Peripheral blood for TCR sequencing was collected from all dose cohorts at baseline, on cycle 4 day 1, and on cycle 7 day 1. The samples were taken from a phase I, first-in-human, multicenter, open-label dose-escalation trial of ivuxolimab. Adults with locally advanced or metastatic melanoma, renal cell, hepatocellular, or head and neck squamous cell carcinoma were enrolled in the trial. Before TCR sequencing, CD4+ T cells and CD8+ T cells were sorted from peripheral blood as separate populations.

The TCR comes from an adult with an advanced solid tumor such as melanoma, head and neck, liver or kidney cancer. The V gene is TRBV25-1 and the J gene is TRBJ2-7, with 10 junctional bases fitting TRBD2. Sequencing used CD4+ or CD8+ T cells sorted from blood, obtained in a trial of the OX40 agonist ivuxolimab. The base sequence is TGTGCCAGCAGTGCCCCGGGACTAGCGTTCGACGAGCAGTACTTC. Its product reads: CASSAPGLAFDEQYF.